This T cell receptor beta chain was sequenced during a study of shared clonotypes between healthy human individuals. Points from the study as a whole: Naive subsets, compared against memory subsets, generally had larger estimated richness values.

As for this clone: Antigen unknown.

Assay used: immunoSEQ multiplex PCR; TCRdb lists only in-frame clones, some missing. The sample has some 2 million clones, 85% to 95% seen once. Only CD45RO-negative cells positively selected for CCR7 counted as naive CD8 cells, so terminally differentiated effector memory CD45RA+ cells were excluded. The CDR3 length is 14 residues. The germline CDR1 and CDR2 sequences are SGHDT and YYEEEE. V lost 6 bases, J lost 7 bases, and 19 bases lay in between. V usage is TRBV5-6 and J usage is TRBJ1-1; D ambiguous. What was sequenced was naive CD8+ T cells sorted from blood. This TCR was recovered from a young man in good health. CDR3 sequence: CASTWAVGSIEAFF. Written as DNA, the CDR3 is TGTGCCAGCACCTGGGCGGTGGGTAGCATTGAAGCTTTCTTT. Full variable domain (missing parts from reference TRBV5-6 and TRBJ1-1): DAGVTQSPTHLIKTRGQQVTLRCSPKSGHDTVSWYQQALGQGPQFIFQYYEEEERQRGNFPDRFSGHQFPNYSSELNVNALLLGDSALYLCASTWAVGSIEAFFGQGTRLTVV.